Listed here are 10 T cell receptor beta chains from one sample, sequenced in a study of vaccination and CD4 T cells after COVID-19. Sequence data for DNA of cultured CD4+ T cells were generated by the Oncomine TCR Beta short-read assay. TCRdb reanalysed the PCR reads using MiXCR and keeps one entry per CDR3 protein. Among around 14,000 distinct CDR3 sequences, under 60% were seen once, and the ten largest hold 13%. This sample's treatment: roughly ten-day PBMC culture with coronavirus spike peptide pools or control peptides (ViraFEST assay). No antigen has been assigned to these receptors. The sample comprised CD4+ T cells from blood, cultured in vitro. The receptors derive from a human donor who had recovered from COVID-19.

The chain uses TRBV7-9 and TRBJ2-1, with D tentatively TRBD2 (7 bases). The CDR3 extends over 17 amino acids. V shed 3 bases and J shed 7 bases, with 22 bases lying between them. Germline loops: CDR1 SEHNR, CDR2 FQNEAQ (reference sequence). The CDR3 DNA sequence: TGTGCCAGCAGCTTCCAAGGGGGGGGAGGGCCTCGGAATGAGCAGTTCTTC. This gives the protein CASSFQGGGGPRNEQFF.

Only a few counts were recorded for this clonotype. This chain uses TRBV7-3 with TRBJ2-1, with TRBD2 as a possible D gene (5 bases). The CDR3 loop spans 16 amino acids. The germline gives CDR1 SGHTA, CDR2 FQGTGA. Trimming removed 0 bases from V and 8 bases from J, with 17 bases in between. CDR3 bases: TGTGCCAGCAGCTTAACGCTAGTCGGGGTGGTGGATGAGCAGTTCTTC. It specifies CASSLTLVGVVDEQFF. The full variable domain, rest sourced from reference TRBV7-3 and TRBJ2-1, is GAGVSQTPSNKVTEKGKYVELRCDPISGHTALYWYRQSLGQGPEFLIYFQGTGAADDSGLPNDRFFAVRPEGSVSTLKIQRTERGDSAVYLCASSLTLVGVVDEQFFGPGTRLTVL.

The rearrangement joins TRBV11-2 to TRBJ1-1; perhaps TRBD1 as D (6 bases). Trimming cost V 2 bases and J 0 bases, with 7 bases left between them. This CDR3 has 14 amino acids. The germline V gene encodes CDR1 SGHAT and CDR2 FQNNGV. The CDR3 nucleotides are TGTGCCAGCAGCTTAACAGGGATGAACACTGAAGCTTTCTTT. This translates into CASSLTGMNTEAFF.

The V gene is TRBV2, the J gene TRBJ1-5, with no clear D. V lost 1 base to trimming and J lost 0 bases, with 7 bases between them. Germline CDR1 and CDR2: SNHLY and FYNNEI. CDR3 length: 15 residues. Written as DNA, the CDR3 is TGTGCCAGCAGTGAAGGTACGACTAGCAATCAGCCCCAGCATTTT. Its translation: CASSEGTTSNQPQHF.

As DNA, the CDR3 is TGTGCCAGCAGTGATGGACAGGGAGGCGAGCAGTTCTTC. It encodes CASSDGQGGEQFF. V usage is TRBV6-1 and J usage is TRBJ2-1, with 8 bases lining up with TRBD1. V lost 3 bases and J lost 10; bases outside the gene matches: 5. This CDR3 spans 13 amino acids. Germline lookup yields CDR1 MNHNS and CDR2 SASEGT.

DNA of the CDR3: TGTGCCAGCAGCCAATCGGGAGCCACTGGGGAAAACATTCAGTACTTC. Its translation is CASSQSGATGENIQYF. The chain recombines TRBV16 with TRBJ2-4; possible D gene TRBD2, 5 bases. Per germline, CDR1 KGHSY and CDR2 FQNENV. V lost 0 bases and J lost 5, with 14 bases in between. The CDR3 has 16 amino acids.

The rearrangement links TRBV20-1 to TRBJ1-1, with TRBD1 as a possible D gene (6 bases). V dropped 4 bases and J dropped 5 bases, with 17 bases sitting between them. Germline V lookup: CDR1 DFQATT, CDR2 SNEGSKA (reference sequence). This CDR3 has 14 residues. CDR3 in DNA: TGCAGTGCTACCCGGGATCAAAGGGGGACTGAAGCTTTCTTT. It translates to CSATRDQRGTEAFF.

This clonotype was detected only a few times. The chain links TRBV20-1 to TRBJ1-2; D not resolved. Between the trimmed V and J ends, which lost 1 base and 6 bases, there was a span of 6 bases. Looked up from germline, CDR1 is DFQATT and CDR2 is SNEGSKA (reference sequence). This CDR3 is 11 amino acids long. The CDR3 loop is CSARGSDGYTF. CDR3 DNA sequence: TGCAGTGCTAGAGGATCGGATGGCTACACCTTC.

The chain is built from TRBV5-4 and TRBJ2-1, with D possibly matching TRBD2 (6 bases). Germline CDR1 is SGHNT and CDR2 is YYREEE (reference sequence). This CDR3 has 16 amino acids. Deletions cut 2 bases from V and 0 bases from J, with 12 bases between. CDR3 sequence (DNA): TGTGCCAGCAGCTTCGAACGGGGGAGCTCCTACAATGAGCAGTTCTTC. The encoded protein is CASSFERGSSYNEQFF.

The rearrangement uses TRBV11-2 and TRBJ2-3; 14 bases are a match to TRBD2. V lost 5 bases to trimming and J lost 3 bases; unmatched junction nucleotides: 10. Germline loops: CDR1 SGHAT, CDR2 FQNNGV. This CDR3 is built from 18 residues. The CDR3 region is CASSRRGTSGSGTDTQYF. In DNA, the CDR3 is TGTGCCAGCAGCCGACGAGGGACTAGCGGGAGTGGGACAGATACGCAGTATTTT. Using reference TRBV11-2 and TRBJ2-3 for the parts outside the CDR3, the full variable domain is EAGVAQSPRYKIIEKRQSVAFWCNPISGHATLYWYQQILGQGPKLLIQFQNNGVVDDSQLPKDRFSAERLKGVDSTLKIQPAKLEDSAVYLCASSRRGTSGSGTDTQYFGPGTRLTVL.